This T cell receptor (beta chain) is drawn from a study of T cells in Graves' hyperthyroidism and ophthalmopathy (dated by TCRdb to between 2018 and 2021). For the wider study: Peripheral blood samples were taken at initial diagnosis, before any treatment was given. To identify TCR V-J signatures that set the groups apart, the researchers used a discovery cohort of 100 or so patients, made up of roughly 40 with Graves' ophthalmopathy and some 55 with stable Graves' hyperthyroidism. Once sampling was done, hyperthyroidism patients were given methimazole at a starting dose of 30 mg daily, whereas ophthalmopathy patients were given high-dose intravenous methylprednisolone. Thyroid tissue and blood T-cell repertoires from six Graves' hyperthyroidism patients were also compared in the study. An independent validation cohort of about 19 hyperthyroidism patients and about 16 patients who later progressed to ophthalmopathy tested prospective prediction of ophthalmopathy. The paper describes TCR Vbeta CDR3 sequencing of roughly 130 peripheral blood samples, made up of 43 ophthalmopathy patients, 70 to 75 hyperthyroidism patients and 17 progressor patients. The 90 or so discovery patients were randomly split 7:3 into training and test sets.

Stable Graves' hyperthyroidism was defined as no progression to ophthalmopathy during 18 months of follow-up. Hyperthyroidism patients were newly diagnosed, with disease duration under 2 months, and aged 18 to 65 years. Exclusion was applied to patients with uncontrolled infections, other autoimmune diseases, pregnancy or lactation. Diagnoses were established on the basis of clinical symptoms, serum thyroxine and TRAb, thyroid ultrasound, and orbital computed tomography. PBMCs were separated from approximately 10 ml of fresh peripheral blood using Ficoll-Paque density gradient centrifugation. Total RNA was extracted using Trizol reagent, and RNA quality was assessed on an Agilent 2100 Bioanalyzer. The CDR3 runs 11 amino acids, cysteine and phenylalanine included. The entry retains the CDR3 DNA only, 33 bases that are in frame from base 1. V sheds 6 bases and J sheds 5 bases, leaving 6 bases between their ends.

Results and caveats for the whole study, not just this receptor: Sample size was not statistically predetermined, and blinding of investigators to group allocation was not performed. Most expanded thyroid clonotypes (frequency above 0.001) were also detected in blood, suggesting blood repertoires may reflect thyroid immune responses. In validation, the model predicted progression to ophthalmopathy with around 71% sensitivity and 72% to 75% specificity, a median of about six months before onset. A 13 V-J signature model separated ophthalmopathy from stable hyperthyroidism, with around 88% sensitivity and just under 84% specificity in cross-validation and 80%/75% in testing.

This clonotype was picked up many times. What antigen it recognizes has not been identified. No base quality values were provided; no much bigger clone lies one nucleotide off. Amplification of TCR beta CDR3 regions was carried out from RNA transcripts. The first round of RT-PCR for the TCR CDR3 was performed with the HTBI primer set and the Qiagen OneStep RT-PCR kit. A second multiplex PCR round built the libraries, followed by size selection and purification. Paired-end sequencing of the libraries was performed with 100 bp reads on an Illumina HiSeq2000. The paper's data handling went like this. SOAPnuke was used to process the raw data, with reads discarded if the reads contained adapters or uncalled bases, had a mean Phred below 15, or lacked an exact constant-primer or identifier match. High-quality paired reads were merged using COPE v1.2.5, and each unique nucleotide sequence was defined as a clonotype. MiTCR v1.1 was used to align the clonotypes against IMGT TRBV, TRBD and TRBJ reference segments. Only V-J combinations with frequency above 0.0001, covering 99% to 99.2% of repertoires, were analysed. A TCS score was defined as the ratio between F50 (clonal expansion) and ExV (chaos), using BLOSUM62-based TCRdist between CDR3 peptides within each V-J. Welch's t-statistics and random forest reduced roughly 500 V-J features to 10 to 15, which were used in a naive Bayes classifier (R e1071). Using fastp at Q25 and MiXCR, TCRdb reprocessed the public reads and kept productive beta chains. Rows are unified per CDR3 protein, each entry keeping the most common DNA and genes. The V and J calls and clone size come from TCRdb's table, not from the authors' own analysis. Recorded for this sample are around 300,000 distinct CDR3 sequences; 12% to 15% of them occurred a single time. The top ten clones comprise 7.9% of the sample.

The sample comprised blood. The chain is made from TRBV12-3 or TRBV12-4 and TRBJ2-3; the D gene cannot be named for sure. The origin of this receptor is a woman between 35 and 50 years old with Graves' hyperthyroidism. The DNA sequence reads TGTGCCAGCAGCCACAGAGATACGCAGTATTTT. Translated, this is CASSHRDTQYF.